The 5 T cell receptor beta chains below were found in one sample sequenced in a study of CD8 T cell repertoires and HIV-1 epitope variants. Clones were sequenced by immunoSEQ multiplex PCR, and TCRdb holds only the in-frame ones, with some missing. Of roughly 4,900 clones listed, around two thirds were seen once; the top ten hold roughly 44%. Their cognate antigens are unknown. What was sequenced was cultured CD8+ T cells derived from PBMCs. The receptors shown here come from a male donor with HIV.

The V and J genes are TRBV28 and TRBJ2-2; tentatively, D is TRBD2 (6 bases). Germline V lookup: CDR1 MDHEN, CDR2 SYDVKM. Trimming took off 4 bases at V and 5 bases at J, with 14 bases between the two ends. CDR3 length: 15 amino acids. CDR3 in DNA: TGTGCCAGCAGTTCCCCCGGGACTCTAACCGGGGAGCTGTTTTTT. Encoded protein: CASSSPGTLTGELFF.

This clone has more than one count but fewer than ten. The rearrangement uses TRBV7-6 and TRBJ2-1, with D unclear. The germline V and J ends were trimmed by 2 bases and 9 bases, with 5 bases remaining between them. The CDR3 length is 11 residues. Germline values: CDR1 SGHVS, CDR2 FNYEAQ. The CDR3 is CASSLSGEQFF. For the CDR3, the DNA is TGTGCCAGCAGCTTATCTGGTGAGCAGTTCTTC.

The V gene is TRBV2, the J gene TRBJ2-7; no firm D call. Germline V lookup: CDR1 SNHLY, CDR2 FYNNEI. This CDR3 is built from 14 residues. Trimming pared 2 bases from V and 2 bases from J, leaving 10 bases between. The CDR3 DNA follows: TGTGCCAGCAGTGAACTTGCACCCCCCTACGAGCAGTACTTC. Its translation is CASSELAPPYEQYF.

The chain has TRBV30 and TRBJ2-1; TRBD1 matches 8 bases. Germline trimming cut 5 bases from V and 4 bases from J; bases unmatched to any gene: 4. The CDR3 extends over 13 amino acids. Germline V gives CDR1 GTSNPN, CDR2 SVGIG (reference sequence). CDR3 sequence: CAWARGPYNEQFF. As DNA, the CDR3 is TGTGCCTGGGCCAGGGGGCCGTACAATGAGCAGTTCTTC.

This chain connects TRBV14 to TRBJ2-7, with D tentatively TRBD1 or TRBD2 (6 bases each). Trimming left V 3 bases short and J 2 bases short, with 14 bases between. Germline assignment: CDR1 SGHDN and CDR2 FVKESK. The CDR3 has 15 amino acids. Here the CDR3 DNA reads TGTGCCAGCAGCCAGGTGGAAGGGGGGACCTACGAGCAGTACTTC. Protein sequence: CASSQVEGGTYEQYF.